The present T cell receptor beta chain was sequenced within a study of T cell responses to AZD1222 COVID-19 vaccine. Assay: immunoSEQ multiplex PCR; the TCRdb copy retains only in-frame clones and omits some. This repertoire shows roughly 62,000 clones, 76% found once; its top ten account for more than 12%. Trimming removed 6 bases at V and 0 bases at J, with 4 bases between. Germline CDR1 is MNHEY and CDR2 is SVGAGI. This CDR3 is 12 amino acids long. The chain uses TRBV6-5 and TRBJ2-3; D unresolved. The clonotype comes from an adult in good health. The sample was peripheral blood, taken on day 0 of AZD1222 vaccination. The CDR3 sequence: CASSPSTDTQYF. CDR3 sequence (DNA): TGTGCCAGCAGCCCCAGCACAGATACGCAGTATTTT.